This TCR beta chain originates from a study of cytomegalovirus exposure and HLA in healthy donors. The wider study: HLA-typed donors were the source of 82 million or so unique TCRs, which an early data release held. There were approximately 400 genotyped donors. Of these, roughly 80% fell in the genetic ancestry cluster associated with self-reported Caucasian donors.

PCR was performed using 60 Vbeta and 13 Jbeta primers. Only in-frame clones appear in the TCRdb table, and some are missing; sequencing was by immunoSEQ multiplex PCR. The repertoire includes over 150,000 clones, about 73% of them detected once, and less than 15% sits in the top ten. V lost 3 bases to trimming and J lost 4 bases; unmatched junction nucleotides: 2. The CDR3 extends over 14 amino acids. Per the germline V gene, CDR1 is SEHNR and CDR2 is FQNEAQ (reference sequence). Though probably carrying unrecorded immune exposures, donors were nominally healthy at sampling. The receptor was isolated from a woman between 45 and 65 years old in good health and CMV-seropositive. Sequencing was performed on PBMCs. The rearrangement joins TRBV7-9 to TRBJ2-2; 7 nucleotides line up with TRBD2. CDR3 in DNA: TGTGCCAGCAGCTTCCTAGCGGCCACCGGGGAGCTGTTTTTT. The encoded protein is CASSFLAATGELFF.